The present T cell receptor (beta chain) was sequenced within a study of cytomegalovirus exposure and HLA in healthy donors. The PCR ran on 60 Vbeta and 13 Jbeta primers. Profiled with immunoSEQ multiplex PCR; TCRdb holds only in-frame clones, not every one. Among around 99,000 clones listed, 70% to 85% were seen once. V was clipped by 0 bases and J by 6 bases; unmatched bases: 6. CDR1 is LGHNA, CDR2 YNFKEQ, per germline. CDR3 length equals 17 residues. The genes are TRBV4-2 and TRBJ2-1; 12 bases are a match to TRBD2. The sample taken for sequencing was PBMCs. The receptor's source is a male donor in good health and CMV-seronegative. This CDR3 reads CASSQEGLAGGGNEQFF. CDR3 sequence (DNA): TGTGCCAGCAGCCAAGAGGGCCTAGCGGGAGGGGGCAATGAGCAGTTCTTC.